The rows below give T cell receptor beta chains drawn from one sample of a study of blood T cell repertoires in COVID-19. Repertoires were generated with immunoSEQ multiplex PCR, while TCRdb's copy carries only in-frame clones and drops some. The sample lists over 150,000 clones, roughly nine tenths occurring once. The material sequenced was peripheral blood. These receptors were obtained from a man between 18 and 29 years old who had recovered from COVID-19. The conserved cysteine and the conserved F or W are not part of the CDR3 here.

j_gene | v_gene | CDR3aa
TRBJ2-2 | TRBV9 | ASSVGAGNGELF
TRBJ2-7 | TRBV5-1 | ASSLGGGRGEQY
TRBJ1-2 | TRBV3-1/TRBV3-2 | ASSHRVWIGYT
TRBJ2-6 | TRBV9 | ASSDRGSGANVLT
TRBJ2-4 | TRBV20-1 | SATDPGGTKNIQY
TRBJ2-7 | TRBV29-1 | SVEGQKYEQY
TRBJ2-7 | TRBV13 | ASSPPGQPYYEQY
TRBJ1-1 | TRBV19 | ASSIRTGWTEAF
TRBJ2-3 | TRBV28 | ASSLYRDTQY
TRBJ2-5 | TRBV5-1 | ASSLLSGALETQY
TRBJ2-3 | TRBV5-4 | ASSLPAGQTDTQY
TRBJ2-4 | TRBV5-5 | ASSLAPGENIQY
TRBJ1-3 | TRBV27 | ASSFQGATGNTIY
TRBJ2-7 | TRBV6-5 | ASSVRGGSYEQY
TRBJ2-7 | TRBV7-2 | ASRLTSGSYEQY
TRBJ2-7 | TRBV11-3 | ASLTEGRHYEQY
TRBJ2-1 | TRBV27 | ASSSSSPGVAGVRREQF
TRBJ1-2 | TRBV27 | ASSLDRSHYGYT
TRBJ1-3 | TRBV4-3 | ASSQGTLGNTIY
TRBJ1-3 | TRBV6-5 | ASSWTARENTIY
TRBJ2-2 | TRBV7-2 | ASTLTSGAGGELF
TRBJ2-2 | TRBV7-7 | ASSPDRVGAGELF
TRBJ2-7 | TRBV7-2 | ASSLGFVAGAGYEQY
TRBJ2-2 | TRBV5-1 | ASSLTGSNTGELF
TRBJ2-7 | TRBV28 | ASRSGGSSYEQY
TRBJ2-2 | TRBV5-5 | ASSLGTIDTGELF
TRBJ1-3 | TRBV18 | ASSPGQVTNTIY
TRBJ1-3 | TRBV18 | ASSPEGGGNTIY
TRBJ1-1 | TRBV9 | ASSVIQGGTEAF
TRBJ2-7 | TRBV9 | ASSVGGRSASEQY
TRBJ1-5 | TRBV10-3 | ATRTGAAGQPQH
TRBJ2-3 | TRBV6-2/TRBV6-3 | ASSLLTFDGGDTQY
TRBJ2-7 | TRBV28 | ASSLGAGSYEQY
TRBJ1-4 | TRBV5-1 | ASSLGDRANEKLF
TRBJ2-1 | TRBV5-1 | ASSLQGTVYNEQF
TRBJ1-4 | TRBV18 | ASSPDGQTKLF
TRBJ2-7 | TRBV28 | ASSLFGTGSIYEQY
TRBJ1-6 | TRBV4-3 | ASSQEYQATSSYNSPLH
TRBJ1-3 | TRBV7-9 | ASSPTGNTIY
TRBJ2-1 | TRBV3-1/TRBV3-2 | ASSQDGGAHLSSYNEQF
TRBJ2-1 | TRBV19 | ASSMGSRGIRNEQF
TRBJ1-4 | TRBV3-1/TRBV3-2 | ASSQAYGLGPEKLF
TRBJ2-1 | TRBV24-1 | ATSEAGAPNEQF
TRBJ2-7 | TRBV10-3 | AISETGEQY
TRBJ2-7 | TRBV25-1 | ASSDRTYEQY
TRBJ2-7 | TRBV12-3/TRBV12-4 | ASRLAGGYEQY
TRBJ2-2 | TRBV6-5 | ASRRTVTGELF
TRBJ2-7 | TRBV6-2/TRBV6-3 | ASSSVRGRTGYEQY